These 20 T cell receptor beta chains came from one sample sequenced in a study of kidney transplant recipient with SARS-CoV-2 infection. TCRdb re-analysed the reads in MiXCR, keeping a single row per CDR3 protein. The sample yields fewer than 250,000 distinct CDR3 sequences, around 26% seen once. Material: a blood sample, obtained at baseline and around day 110 from a kidney transplant recipient. The receptors derive from a male patient aged 25-45 years who had COVID-19 and was a kidney transplant recipient. The T cells may come from the graft donor.

This clonotype was observed at least ten times. The chain is built from TRBV25-1 and TRBJ1-2; D uncertain. The germline V and J ends were trimmed by 5 bases and 4 bases, with 23 bases remaining between them. The CDR3 has 17 amino acids. Germline-derived CDR1 and CDR2 are MGHDK and SYGVNS. The CDR3 DNA is TGTGCCAGCAGTATGCAAGTAGAACTGGGAAAGACCTATGGCTACACCTTC. Protein product: CASSMQVELGKTYGYTF.

There are many counts of this clonotype. The chain employs TRBV4-1 and TRBJ2-2; D unresolved. V was pared by 1 base and J by 6 bases, with 9 bases between. Germline-derived CDR1 and CDR2 are MGHRA and YSYEKL. The CDR3 runs 14 residues. CDR3 DNA sequence: TGCGCCAGCAGCCAAGGATGGATTGCCGGGGAGCTGTTTTTT. This sequence encodes CASSQGWIAGELFF.

This clonotype was observed at least ten times. V and J are TRBV18 and TRBJ1-5; 9 bases map to TRBD1. This CDR3 has 18 residues. Germline CDR1 is KGHSH and CDR2 is LQKENI. V shed 1 base and J 5 bases; nucleotides not matched to a gene: 12. Written as DNA, the CDR3 is TGTGCCAGCTCACCACGAGTAGGACAGGGGCCGTCGTATCAGCCCCAGCATTTT. Amino acids: CASSPRVGQGPSYQPQHF. Full variable domain (remainder filled in from reference TRBV18 and TRBJ1-5): NAGVMQNPRHLVRRRGQEARLRCSPMKGHSHVYWYRQLPEEGLKFMVYLQKENIIDESGMPKERFSAEFPKEGPSILRIQQVVRGDSAAYFCASSPRVGQGPSYQPQHFGDGTRLSIL.

There are many counts of this clonotype. The chain has TRBV20-1 and TRBJ2-7, with 9 positions matching TRBD1. The V gene end was trimmed by 5 bases and the J gene end by 4 bases; junction bases not matched to a gene: 0. Germline V gene data show CDR1 as DFQATT and CDR2 as SNEGSKA (reference sequence). This CDR3 has 11 residues. CDR3 region: CSAGQGYEQYF. DNA for the CDR3: TGCAGTGCTGGACAGGGGTACGAGCAGTACTTC.

This clonotype was recorded at least ten times. The chain links TRBV5-1 to TRBJ2-5, with D possibly matching TRBD2 (7 bases). The germline V and J ends were trimmed by 0 bases and 3 bases, with 12 bases remaining between them. CDR1 is SGHRS, CDR2 YFSETQ, per germline. The CDR3 sequence is 15 residues long. CDR3 nucleotide sequence: TGCGCCAGCAGCTTGGTGGCGGGGGCAGAAGAGACCCAGTACTTC. It encodes CASSLVAGAEETQYF.

This clonotype was detected many times. V is TRBV7-9 and J is TRBJ2-3; D is ambiguous. CDR3 length: 15 amino acids. The V end lost 1 base, the J end lost 0 bases, and 8 bases lay between the germline ends. CDR1 is SEHNR and CDR2 is FQNEAQ in the germline V gene (reference sequence). The CDR3, as DNA: TGTGCCAGCAGCTTAGACCATTCTAGCACAGATACGCAGTATTTT. Its translation: CASSLDHSSTDTQYF.

Worth noting for this clonotype: A read error is possible here, since a much larger clone lies one base away. The CDR3 does not close with the conserved phenylalanine or tryptophan, likely indicating a read error. The V gene is TRBV7-6, the J gene TRBJ2-7, with TRBD2 identical over 10 bases. J was trimmed by 2 bases and V by 3 bases; bases with no gene match: 4. The germline V gene has CDR1 SGHVS and CDR2 FNYEAQ. The CDR3 covers 15 residues. The CDR3 loop is CASSLGSGRAYEQYL. DNA of the CDR3: TGTGCCAGCAGCTTGGGAAGCGGGAGGGCCTACGAGCAGTACCTC.

Note on this clonotype: A much larger clonotype is one base distant, so this may be a read error. This chain connects TRBV20-1 to TRBJ1-1; D remains ambiguous. Germline CDR1 reads DFQATT; CDR2 reads SNEGSKA (reference sequence). CDR3 length: 14 amino acids. The CDR3 sequence is CSARAPRYNTEDFF. The DNA for the CDR3 is TGCAGTGCTAGAGCCCCCCGATACAACACTGAAGATTTCTTT.

The table lists this clonotype with many counts. The chain recombines TRBV28 with TRBJ2-7; D might be TRBD1 or TRBD2, each matching 6 bases. The V gene's germline CDR1 is MDHEN and CDR2 SYDVKM. CDR3 size: 13 residues. V shed 5 bases and J shed 2 bases, with 10 bases lying between them. The DNA for the CDR3 is TGTGCCAGCAGTCCGGGGGACACCTACGAGCAGTACGTC. Its translation: CASSPGDTYEQYV.

This clonotype came up many times. V gene TRBV6-4 combines with J gene TRBJ1-2; D is uncertain. Germline CDR1 is MRHNA and CDR2 is SNTAGT. This CDR3 has 17 amino acids. Deletions cut 1 base from V and 4 bases from J, with 19 bases between. For the CDR3, the DNA is TGTGCCAGCAGTGACTGTAGCTCACACGGAAAGACCTATGGCTACACCTTC. Its protein is CASSDCSSHGKTYGYTF.

To note about this clonotype: A much larger clone differs from this one at a single base, so this may be a read error. V is TRBV7-9 and J is TRBJ1-2; 8 bases match TRBD1. The CDR3 loop spans 16 amino acids. The J segment lost 8 bases and the V segment lost 5 bases, leaving 16 bases of the junction unmatched. The germline V gene encodes CDR1 SEHNR and CDR2 FQNEAQ (reference sequence). The CDR3 DNA follows: TGTGCCAGCAGCCCTGAAGCAGGGGGCGGAATCTACGGCTACACCTTC. This encodes CASSPEAGGGIYGYTF. The variable domain in full, completed from reference TRBV7-9 and TRBJ1-2, reads DTGVSQNPRHKITKRGQNVTFRCDPISEHNRLYWYRQTLGQGPEFLTYFQNEAQLEKSRLLSDRFSAERPKGSFSTLEIQRTEQGDSAMYLCASSPEAGGGIYGYTFGSGTRLTVV.

This clonotype has a count of ten or more. The chain combines TRBV28 with TRBJ2-4, with 7 bases lining up with TRBD1. CDR1 MDHEN and CDR2 SYDVKM come from the germline V gene. V gave up 2 bases and J gave up 3 bases; unmatched junction bases: 13. The CDR3 consists of 18 residues. Here the CDR3 reads CASSLPRFATGSKNIQYF. In DNA, the CDR3 is TGTGCCAGCAGTTTACCCCGTTTTGCGACAGGGAGCAAAAACATTCAGTACTTC.

Notes on this clonotype: A single base separates this from a much larger clone, so it may be a read error. CDR3 sequence: CASRPGASYEQYF. The CDR3 DNA follows: TGTGCCAGCAGACCCGGGGCGTCCTACGAGCAGTACTTC. The chain uses TRBV7-9 and TRBJ2-7; D possibly uses TRBD1 or TRBD2 (5 bases each). The V end lost 6 bases, the J end lost 1 base, and 10 bases lay between the germline ends. The length of the CDR3 is 13 residues. CDR1 and CDR2 (germline): SEHNR, FQNEAQ (reference sequence).

The sample holds a few counts of this clonotype. The J gene is TRBJ2-7, the V gene TRBV19; 9 bases fit TRBD2. This CDR3 is built from 13 residues. Germline V gene data show CDR1 as LNHDA and CDR2 as SQIVND (reference sequence). Unmatched junction bases numbered 9, after V lost 8 bases and J lost 7 bases. This CDR3 is CASRAGSGSEQYF. The CDR3 bases are TGTGCCAGTCGGGCGGGTAGCGGGAGTGAGCAGTACTTC.

Note on this clonotype: Being one base from a much bigger clone, this may be a read error. J is TRBJ2-2 and V is TRBV19; 12 positions agree with TRBD2. This CDR3 comprises 16 residues. Germline V gene lookup returns CDR1 LNHDA and CDR2 SQIVND (reference sequence). CDR3 sequence reads: CASSELAGGNTGELLF. Written as DNA, the CDR3 is TGTGCCAGTAGTGAACTAGCGGGGGGTAACACCGGGGAGCTGCTTTTT. Supplemented by reference TRBV19 and TRBJ2-2, the full variable domain reads DGGITQSPKYLFRKEGQNVTLSCEQNLNHDAMYWYRQDPGQGLRLIYYSQIVNDFQKGDIAEGYSVSREKKESFPLTVTSAQKNPTAFYLCASSELAGGNTGELLFGEGSRLTVL.

This clonotype was observed at least ten times. The chain couples TRBV18 to TRBJ2-7, with 10 bases lining up with TRBD1. V lost 8 bases, J lost 3 bases, and 4 bases stayed unmatched. The germline V gene encodes CDR1 KGHSH and CDR2 LQKENI. The CDR3 has 13 residues. CDR3: CASHRDRGYEQYF. As DNA, the CDR3 is TGTGCCAGCCACCGGGACAGGGGCTACGAGCAGTACTTC.

This clonotype showed up many times. The chain recombines TRBV30 with TRBJ1-2; no firm D call. Germline CDR1 is GTSNPN and CDR2 is SVGIG (reference sequence). This CDR3 comprises 16 residues. Trimming removed 3 bases from V and 4 bases from J, with 21 bases in between. In DNA, the CDR3 is TGTGCCTGGAGAAGGAAGCGTTATAGAAAGACCTATGGCTACACCTTC. Amino acids: CAWRRKRYRKTYGYTF.

This clonotype was counted ten times or more. The rearrangement joins TRBV6-5 to TRBJ2-2, with 8 bases that match TRBD1. The germline CDR1 and CDR2 sequences are MNHEY and SVGAGI. This CDR3 region has 16 residues. V lost 1 base, J lost 6 bases, and 7 bases stayed unmatched. CDR3: CASSYYRGQVAGELFF. The CDR3 nucleotides read TGTGCCAGCAGTTACTATAGGGGACAGGTCGCCGGGGAGCTGTTTTTT.

As regards this clonotype: A much larger clonotype is one base distant, so this may be a read error. This is likely a read error, given that the CDR3 carries no conserved phenylalanine or tryptophan at its end. This chain joins TRBV7-9 and TRBJ1-6, with D possibly matching TRBD1 (5 bases). The CDR3 spans 13 residues. The V end lost 3 bases, the J end lost 7 bases, and 7 bases lay between the germline ends. Germline V gene data show CDR1 as SEHNR and CDR2 as FQNEAQ (reference sequence). CDR3 loop: CASSFRANSPLHL. CDR3 nucleotide sequence: TGTGCCAGCAGCTTCAGGGCGAATTCACCCCTCCACCTT.

At least ten counts were recorded for this clonotype. This chain links TRBV4-2 with TRBJ1-4; D uncertain. V was clipped by 6 bases and J by 8 bases, with 10 bases between them. Germline assignment: CDR1 LGHNA and CDR2 YNFKEQ. This CDR3 comprises 12 residues. The CDR3 is CASRLREEKLFF. The CDR3 nucleotides are TGTGCCAGCAGGCTCCGTGAGGAAAAACTGTTTTTT.